This entry features one T cell receptor (beta chain) sequence. This record comes from a study of blood T cell repertoires in COVID-19. In the study overall: There were acute and convalescent COVID-19 samples, and they came from the United States, Italy and Spain. T cells, B-cell-depleted T cells, or PBMCs supplied cDNA or gDNA.

V gave up 3 bases and J gave up 5 bases; unmatched junction bases: 8. The CDR3 has 15 amino acids. Germline V gene lookup returns CDR1 KGHSH and CDR2 LQKENI. In the original analysis: Counts of nucleated cells, estimated from reference gene primer amplification, were obtained. Clones were read by immunoSEQ multiplex PCR, and TCRdb kept only the in-frame ones, dropping some. The V and J calls and clone size are taken from that table; D and trimming were inferred from the DNA. The data show some 250,000 clones, with 83% seen just once and 5% to 6% held by the top ten. The chain uses TRBV18 and TRBJ2-5; 8 positions agree with TRBD2. The clonotype originates from a man older than 75 with acute or convalescent COVID-19. The sequenced material came from peripheral blood. CDR3 in DNA: TGTGCCAGCTCACCCCAAGGAGCGGGGGTTGAGACCCAGTACTTC. It is translated as CASSPQGAGVETQYF.